The entry below describes one T cell receptor (beta chain). The entry originates in a study of shared clonotypes between healthy human individuals. Germline V CDR1 and CDR2: MDHEN, SYDVKM. Trimming took 5 bases from V and 2 from J; bases not matched to a gene: 7. The CDR3 totals 15 residues. Data came from immunoSEQ multiplex PCR; TCRdb stores just in-frame clones and leaves some out. The table records roughly 490,000 clones, 79% of them present only once. V gene TRBV28 combines with J gene TRBJ1-2, with 8 bases lining up with TRBD1. Material for sequencing was PBMCs. The receptor comes from a middle-aged woman in good health. Some clones in this sample may be carry-over from other donors' samples. The CDR3 sequence: CASSPRQGRNYGYTF. The CDR3 region has the DNA TGTGCCAGCAGTCCCAGACAGGGGAGAAACTATGGCTACACCTTC.